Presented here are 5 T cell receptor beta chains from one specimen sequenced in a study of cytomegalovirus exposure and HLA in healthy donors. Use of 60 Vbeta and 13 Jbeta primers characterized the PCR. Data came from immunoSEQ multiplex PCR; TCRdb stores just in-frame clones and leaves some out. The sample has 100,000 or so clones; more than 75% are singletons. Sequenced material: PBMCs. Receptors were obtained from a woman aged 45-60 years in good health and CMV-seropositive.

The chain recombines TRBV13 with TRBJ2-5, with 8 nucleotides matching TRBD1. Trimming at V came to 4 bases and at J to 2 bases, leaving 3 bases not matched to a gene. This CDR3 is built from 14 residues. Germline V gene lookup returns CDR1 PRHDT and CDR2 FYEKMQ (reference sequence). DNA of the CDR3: TGTGCCAGCAGCTACAGACAGGGGCAAGAGACCCAGTACTTC. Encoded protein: CASSYRQGQETQYF.

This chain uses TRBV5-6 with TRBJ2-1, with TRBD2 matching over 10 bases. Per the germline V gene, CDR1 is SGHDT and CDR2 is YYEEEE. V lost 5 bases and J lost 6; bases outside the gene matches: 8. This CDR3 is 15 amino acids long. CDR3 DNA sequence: TGTGCCAGCAGGTCTTCTAGCGGGGGTCTCAATGAGCAGTTCTTC. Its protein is CASRSSSGGLNEQFF. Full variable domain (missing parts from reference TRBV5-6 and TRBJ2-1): DAGVTQSPTHLIKTRGQQVTLRCSPKSGHDTVSWYQQALGQGPQFIFQYYEEEERQRGNFPDRFSGHQFPNYSSELNVNALLLGDSALYLCASRSSSGGLNEQFFGPGTRLTVL.

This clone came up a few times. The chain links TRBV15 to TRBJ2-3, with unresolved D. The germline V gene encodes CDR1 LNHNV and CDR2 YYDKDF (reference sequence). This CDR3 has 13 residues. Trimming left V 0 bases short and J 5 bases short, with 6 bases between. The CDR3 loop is CATSRDSGDTQYF. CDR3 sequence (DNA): TGTGCCACCAGCAGAGACTCGGGAGATACGCAGTATTTT.

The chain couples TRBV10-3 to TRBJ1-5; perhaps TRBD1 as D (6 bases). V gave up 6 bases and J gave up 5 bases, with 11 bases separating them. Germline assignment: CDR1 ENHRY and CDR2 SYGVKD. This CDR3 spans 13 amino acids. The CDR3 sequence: CAIRAWGHQPQHF. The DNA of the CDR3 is TGTGCCATCAGAGCATGGGGGCATCAGCCCCAGCATTTT.

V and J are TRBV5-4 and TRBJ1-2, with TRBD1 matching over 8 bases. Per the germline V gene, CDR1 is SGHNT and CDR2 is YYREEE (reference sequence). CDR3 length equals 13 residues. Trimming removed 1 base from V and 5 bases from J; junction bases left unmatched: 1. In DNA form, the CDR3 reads TGTGCCAGCAGCTTGCAGGGGGCGTATGGCTACACCTTC. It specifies CASSLQGAYGYTF.